Presented here are 2 T cell receptor beta chains from one specimen sequenced in a study of blood T cell repertoires in COVID-19 (TCRdb year 2020). Library generation was performed with the immunoSEQ multiplex PCR assay. Imported from immuneACCESS, the table was reduced by TCRdb to in-frame sequences with V and J called. These copies leave out some clones; in studies compared against another copy, an unresolved V gene accounts for under half, and the cause of the remainder is not known. The sample table holds approximately 350,000 clones, of which around 87% were seen once. Of the sample, approximately 1% falls within the top ten clones. Sample: PBMCs or T cells enriched from blood (not recorded which). These receptors all come from a young man who had recovered from COVID-19.

This clone was observed a single time. This sequence joins TRBV7-9 and TRBJ1-5; D is undetermined. The germline CDR1 and CDR2 sequences are SEHNR and FQNEAQ (reference sequence). There are 12 residues in the CDR3. Trimming stripped 4 bases from V and 4 bases from J, with 5 bases between. The chain's CDR3 is CASSSQNQPQHF. The CDR3 bases are TGTGCCAGCAGCTCACAAAATCAGCCCCAGCATTTT.

The chain carries TRBV5-8 and TRBJ1-5; D may be TRBD1 (6 bases). Germline lookup yields CDR1 SGHTS and CDR2 YDEGEE. There are 14 residues in the CDR3. Trimming took 2 bases from V and 5 from J, leaving 11 bases between them. CDR3 sequence: CASSFSDSYQPQHF. The CDR3 bases are TGTGCCAGCAGCTTCTCGGACAGCTATCAGCCCCAGCATTTT.